Listed here is a single TCR beta chain. This sample is part of a study of T-cell memory formation after mild COVID-19. V shed 1 base and J 7 bases; nucleotides not matched to a gene: 10. Germline V lookup: CDR1 LNHNV, CDR2 YYDKDF (reference sequence). The CDR3 is 16 residues long. From 5'RACE with constant-segment primers came TCR alpha and TCR beta cDNA libraries that carried sample barcodes and UMIs. TCRdb re-called the 5' RACE reads with MiXCR, one entry per CDR3 protein. The sample has 150,000 to 200,000 distinct CDR3 sequences, 14% seen once. The sample taken for sequencing was PBMCs or a T cell subset sorted from them (not recorded which). The TCR originated in an adult woman who had mild COVID-19 (a few samples of this study predate the infection). Cell type and time point are not known. J is TRBJ2-7 and V is TRBV15; the match to TRBD2 covers 10 bases. The CDR3 coding sequence is TGTGCCACCAGCAGAGTAGTGGCTAGCGGGAGTGGGGAGCAGTACTTC. Translated: CATSRVVASGSGEQYF.